This T cell receptor beta chain came from a study of human T cells and chemical hapten exposure. Time point indicated: patch test 2, 6 weeks after DPC sensitization. Treatment of the sample: therapeutic diphenylcyclopropenone sensitization with weekly scalp DPC. This clonotype was counted between two and nine times. Deletions cut 6 bases from V and 5 bases from J, with 17 bases between. This CDR3 comprises 14 residues. Germline-derived CDR1 and CDR2 are DFQATT and SNEGSKA (reference sequence). TCRdb re-called the RACE reads through MiXCR, storing one row per CDR3 protein. The sample contains tens of thousands of distinct CDR3 sequences, approximately 10% of which appear only once.

The rearrangement links TRBV20-1 to TRBJ2-1; tentative D call: TRBD2 (6 bases). Material: whole blood, obtained in connection with sensitization to the hapten diphenylcyclopropenone (DPC). This clonotype was sampled from a woman between 45 and 65 years old with alopecia areata. Some clones in this sample may be carry-over from other donors' samples. CDR3 protein: CSALGSSGNNEQFF. The CDR3 DNA reads TGCAGTGCCCTCGGGAGTTCAGGAAACAATGAGCAGTTCTTC.